Presented here are 29 T cell receptor beta chains from one specimen sequenced in a study of CD8+CD57+ T cells in acquired aplastic anemia (dated by TCRdb to 2017 to 2018). Reads for this sample came from an Illumina HiSeq 2000. Genomic DNA served as template for TCR beta VDJ combination and CDR3 sequence profiling. The raw public data were reprocessed by TCRdb itself: fastp quality trimming at Q25, MiXCR clonotype calling, in-frame beta chains only. Merged by CDR3 protein, the rows form single entries marked with the most common genes and DNA. For this sample there are around 400,000 distinct CDR3 sequences; 55% to 75% appear just once. The top ten hold approximately 3.9% of the sample. The source material was sorted CD4+, CD8+, or CD8+CD57+ T cells (not recorded which) from PBMCs. The origin of the receptors is a human donor in good health, serving as a control.

In this sample, this clonotype turned up many times. The CDR3 DNA reads as TGCGCCAGCAGCTTGGTTCCAGCGAAAGAGACCCAGTACTTC. Its protein is CASSLVPAKETQYF. The V call is TRBV5-1, the J call TRBJ2-5; D not certain. The CDR3 runs to 14 residues. Trimming took off 0 bases at V and 3 bases at J, with 9 bases between the two ends. Germline V gene sequence: CDR1 SGHRS, CDR2 YFSETQ.

In the case of this clonotype: Its ends do not fully match the called genes, so a read error is possible. J is TRBJ2-1 and V is TRBV9; 8 bases line up with TRBD1. From germline, CDR1 is SGDLS and CDR2 YYNGEE. The CDR3 runs to 16 residues. This CDR3 reads CASSPRPGQAYKEQFF. The DNA for the CDR3 is TGTGCCAGCAGTCCCCGCCCGGGACAGGCCTACAAAGAGCAGTTCTTC.

The genes are TRBV7-2 and TRBJ1-6; no clear D. V lost 1 base to trimming and J lost 18 bases, with 22 bases between them. CDR3 size: 15 residues. In germline, CDR1 is SGHTA, CDR2 FQGNSA. CDR3 nucleotides: TGTGCCAGCAGCTTAGGGGCAAAGAATGCACCCCTCCACCACTTT. The encoded protein is CASSLGAKNAPLHHF. The full variable domain, in which reference TRBV7-2 and TRBJ1-6 provide the parts outside the CDR3, is GAGVSQSPSNKVTEKGKDVELRCDPISGHTALYWYRQSLGQGLEFLIYFQGNSAPDKSGLPSDRFSAERTGGSVSTLTIQRTQQEDSAVYLCASSLGAKNAPLHHFGNGTRLTVT.

In nucleotides, the CDR3 is TGCGCCAGCAGCCAAGGGGTTTCTGGGTCAGCACGGTACTTC. As protein: CASSQGVSGSARYF. This sequence joins TRBV4-3 and TRBJ2-5; unclear D gene. CDR3 length equals 14 residues. Germline-derived CDR1 and CDR2 are LGHNA and YSLEER. Trimming took 1 base from V and 13 from J, leaving 19 bases between them.

This clonotype came up a few times. The chain couples TRBV2 to TRBJ1-2; D unclear. The CDR3 runs to 12 residues. The germline V gene encodes CDR1 SNHLY and CDR2 FYNNEI. Trimming removed 4 bases at V and 5 bases at J, with 8 bases between. In DNA, the CDR3 is TGTGCCAGCAGTGGGGATGTGTATGGCTACACCTTC. It specifies CASSGDVYGYTF. The whole variable domain, filled in from reference TRBV2 and TRBJ1-2, reads EPEVTQTPSHQVTQMGQEVILRCVPISNHLYFYWYRQILGQKVEFLVSFYNNEISEKSEIFDDQFSVERPDGSNFTLKIRSTKLEDSAMYFCASSGDVYGYTFGSGTRLTVV.

V is TRBV2 and J is TRBJ1-4; the D gene is possibly TRBD1 (5 bases). The V end lost 2 bases, the J end lost 8 bases, and 12 bases lay between the germline ends. CDR1 is SNHLY and CDR2 is FYNNEI in the germline V gene. The CDR3 is 14 amino acids. CDR3 sequence (DNA): TGTGCCAGCAGTGAAAGGCAGGGTGAGGAAAAACTGTTTTTT. Translated: CASSERQGEEKLFF.

The rearrangement uses TRBV12-5 and TRBJ2-6; D not certain. The CDR3 has 15 amino acids. Germline assignment: CDR1 LGHNT and CDR2 FRNRAP. The CDR3 loop is CASSCMRTGANVLTF. The CDR3 DNA follows: TGTGCCAGCAGTTGTATGCGTACCGGGGCCAACGTCCTGACTTTC.

Turning to this clonotype: The junction does not match germline at one end; this may be a read error. This sequence joins TRBV20-1 and TRBJ1-3; no clear D gene. CDR3 length: 13 amino acids. The germline CDR1 and CDR2 sequences are DFQATT and SNEGSKA (reference sequence). The CDR3 spells CSAREGCGITIYF. The CDR3 coding sequence is TGCAGCGCGAGGGAGGGCTGTGGAATCACCATATATTTT.

V gene TRBV7-4 combines with J gene TRBJ2-7; D perhaps matches TRBD1 (7 bases). The V end lost 3 bases, the J end lost 6 bases, and 24 bases lay between the germline ends. CDR3 size: 17 residues. Germline lookup yields CDR1 SGHVT and CDR2 SQSDAQ. CDR3 sequence (DNA): TGTGCCAGCAGCTTGAATCAGGGGGGAAACTCACCCCTCGAGCAGTACTTC. This encodes CASSLNQGGNSPLEQYF.

This clonotype was recorded many times. The chain recombines TRBV29-1 with TRBJ1-1; a possible D gene is TRBD1 (5 bases). The CDR3 covers 12 residues. The germline gives CDR1 SQVTM, CDR2 ANQGSEA. V shed 7 bases and J shed 2 bases, with 11 bases lying between them. The CDR3 DNA reads as TGCAGCGCCATCAGGGTAAACACTGAAGCTTTCTTT. Residues: CSAIRVNTEAFF.

This clonotype was seen ten or more times. The chain employs TRBV4-3 and TRBJ2-1, with TRBD1 as a possible D gene (5 bases). V was clipped by 0 bases and J by 3 bases, with 12 bases between them. This CDR3 is 16 amino acids long. The germline CDR1 and CDR2 sequences are LGHNA and YSLEER. In DNA, the CDR3 is TGCGCCAGCAGCCAAGATAGGGGAATAAGCTACAATGAGCAGTTCTTC. Its translation is CASSQDRGISYNEQFF.

The rearrangement joins TRBV15 to TRBJ1-2; D ambiguous. The germline V and J ends were trimmed by 0 bases and 5 bases, with 10 bases remaining between them. The CDR3 runs 14 residues. The V gene's germline CDR1 is LNHNV and CDR2 YYDKDF (reference sequence). The CDR3 region has the DNA TGTGCCACCAGCAGAGATGAAACGGTGTATGGCTACACCTTC. Its translation is CATSRDETVYGYTF.

This clonotype was found once. The genes are TRBV7-2 and TRBJ1-2, with a possible D match to TRBD1 (6 bases). Trimming shortened V by 3 bases and J by 4 bases, and 15 bases separated the two germline ends. This CDR3 has 15 amino acids. Germline CDR1 and CDR2: SGHTA and FQGNSA. The CDR3: CASSLGAEGGYGYTF. CDR3 DNA sequence: TGTGCCAGCAGCTTGGGAGCAGAAGGGGGCTATGGCTACACCTTC. Complete variable domain (other parts from reference TRBV7-2 and TRBJ1-2): GAGVSQSPSNKVTEKGKDVELRCDPISGHTALYWYRQSLGQGLEFLIYFQGNSAPDKSGLPSDRFSAERTGGSVSTLTIQRTQQEDSAVYLCASSLGAEGGYGYTFGSGTRLTVV.

As for this clonotype: Possible read error: a much larger clone is one base away. The CDR3 nucleotides are TGTGTCAGCAGTGTAGCGACTAGAAGTTTGACAAATACGCAGTATTTT. Protein product: CVSSVATRSLTNTQYF. The chain is built from TRBV6-1 and TRBJ2-3; possibly TRBD2 for D (6 bases). The germline V gene has CDR1 MNHNS and CDR2 SASEGT. The CDR3 has 16 residues.

This chain links TRBV25-1 with TRBJ1-5; 8 positions agree with TRBD1. The CDR3 totals 15 residues. Per germline, CDR1 MGHDK and CDR2 SYGVNS. With 3 bases clipped from V and 3 bases from J, the junction kept 4 bases outside the gene matches. The CDR3 protein is CASSEDRDPNQPQHF. CDR3 bases: TGTGCCAGCAGTGAGGACAGGGATCCCAATCAGCCCCAGCATTTT.

This chain uses TRBV5-4 with TRBJ2-7; unclear D gene. The CDR3 runs to 12 residues. Trimming took 0 bases from V and 5 from J, leaving 6 bases between them. Germline values: CDR1 SGHNT, CDR2 YYREEE (reference sequence). The DNA of the CDR3 is TGTGCCAGCAGCTTGGATTCTAACGAGCAGTACTTC. Protein product: CASSLDSNEQYF.

Concerning this clonotype itself: Compared with germline, one end of the junction differs, possibly owing to a read error. The chain couples TRBV9 to TRBJ2-3; D is perhaps TRBD1 (6 bases). CDR1 is SGDLS, CDR2 YYNGEE, per germline. The length of the CDR3 is 14 residues. CDR3 in amino acids: CASSGASWGQGDNF. The CDR3 DNA reads TGTGCCAGCAGCGGAGCGAGTTGGGGGCAGGGAGATAATTTT.

This clonotype appeared many times. The CDR3 region has the DNA TGTGCCAGCAGTGAACTCAGGGTTAATGAAAAACTGTTTTTT. Its translation: CASSELRVNEKLFF. The J gene is TRBJ1-4, the V gene TRBV2, with a weak D call TRBD1 (5 bases). V dropped 2 bases and J dropped 4 bases, with 8 bases sitting between them. CDR1 and CDR2 from the germline V gene are SNHLY and FYNNEI. CDR3 length: 14 amino acids. The full variable domain, its missing parts supplied by reference TRBV2 and TRBJ1-4, is EPEVTQTPSHQVTQMGQEVILRCVPISNHLYFYWYRQILGQKVEFLVSFYNNEISEKSEIFDDQFSVERPDGSNFTLKIRSTKLEDSAMYFCASSELRVNEKLFFGSGTQLSVL.

This clonotype occurred many times. This chain connects TRBV25-1 to TRBJ1-3; 7 nucleotides align to TRBD1. CDR1 is MGHDK and CDR2 is SYGVNS in the germline V gene. Trimming took 5 bases from V and 8 from J; bases not matched to a gene: 9. The CDR3 runs 14 residues. CDR3 sequence: CASSRPGQWDTIYF. CDR3 DNA: TGTGCCAGCAGTCGACCGGGACAGTGGGACACCATATATTTT. The full variable domain, in which reference TRBV25-1 and TRBJ1-3 provide the parts outside the CDR3, is EADIYQTPRYLVIGTGKKITLECSQTMGHDKMYWYQQDPGMELHLIHYSYGVNSTEKGDLSSESTVSRIRTEHFPLTLESARPSHTSQYLCASSRPGQWDTIYFGEGSWLTVV.

V is TRBV20-1 and J is TRBJ1-4; no clear D. The germline CDR1 and CDR2 sequences are DFQATT and SNEGSKA (reference sequence). The CDR3 runs to 12 residues. Trimming shortened V by 3 bases and J by 15 bases, and 17 bases separated the two germline ends. The DNA for the CDR3 is TGCAGTGCTAGGAGGCCTGAAGCTTACTTGTTTTTT. Translated: CSARRPEAYLFF.

The chain couples TRBV5-1 to TRBJ2-1, with D perhaps matching TRBD2 (6 bases). Germline CDR1 and CDR2: SGHRS and YFSETQ. This CDR3 is 16 amino acids long. Trimming took off 4 bases at V and 1 base at J, with 15 bases between the two ends. As DNA, the CDR3 is TGCGCCAGCAGCCCGGGAGCCGAGGATTCCTACAATGAGCAGTTCTTC. Translation gives CASSPGAEDSYNEQFF.

The chain joins TRBV10-3 to TRBJ2-5; 8 nucleotides agree with TRBD2. Germline CDR1 and CDR2: ENHRY and SYGVKD. V gave up 4 bases and J gave up 4 bases; unmatched junction bases: 8. The CDR3 contains 15 residues. CDR3 bases: TGTGCCATCAGTGGGCCGGGGGGGCCCCGAGAGACCCAGTACTTC. Amino acids: CAISGPGGPRETQYF.

A note on this clonotype: Germline and junction disagree at one end, which may indicate a read error. The J gene is TRBJ1-4, the V gene TRBV20-1; D is uncertain. Germline V lookup: CDR1 DFQATT, CDR2 SNEGSKA (reference sequence). The CDR3 spans 11 residues. CDR3 amino acids: CSASADELLVF. The CDR3 DNA is TGCAGTGCGTCAGCAGATGAGCTACTGGTTTTT.

This clonotype showed up many times. This sequence joins TRBV19 and TRBJ1-2; D gene uncertain. The CDR3 is 13 residues long. Trimming shortened V by 7 bases and J by 8 bases, and 17 bases separated the two germline ends. Germline V gene lookup returns CDR1 LNHDA and CDR2 SQIVND (reference sequence). CDR3 in DNA: TGTGCCAGTAAGGACGGCCCCCAGTGGGGCTACACCTTC. The encoded protein is CASKDGPQWGYTF.

The chain joins TRBV7-6 to TRBJ2-2, with D uncertain. The CDR3 totals 15 residues. Germline CDR1 SGHVS, CDR2 FNYEAQ. Trimming took off 5 bases at V and 17 bases at J, with 27 bases between the two ends. In DNA form, the CDR3 reads TGTGCCAGCAGCCAAAAATTCCGAAACACTGAAGCGCTCTTTTTT. This translates into CASSQKFRNTEALFF.

V and J are TRBV11-2 and TRBJ2-6, with 8 bases matching TRBD1. CDR1 is SGHAT, CDR2 FQNNGV, per germline. The CDR3 has 17 amino acids. V lost 4 bases and J lost 0; bases outside the gene matches: 5. The CDR3, as DNA: TGTGCCAGCAGCTACTGGACAGGGACCTCTGGGGCCAACGTCCTGACTTTC. Amino acid sequence: CASSYWTGTSGANVLTF.

A few counts support this clonotype. The chain combines TRBV11-1 with TRBJ2-7; TRBD2 might be the D (5 bases). The germline V gene has CDR1 SGHAT and CDR2 FQDESV (reference sequence). There are 16 residues in the CDR3. With 5 bases removed from V and 3 bases from J, the gap between germline ends came to 20 bases. Here the CDR3 DNA reads TGTGCCAGCAGCCCTACCGGAGGTGGGAAGAGCTACGAGCAGTACTTC. Translation: CASSPTGGGKSYEQYF.

Comments on this clonotype: A much larger clone lies one base from this, so it may be a read error. The rearrangement links TRBV20-1 to TRBJ2-2; D assignment may be TRBD1 or TRBD2 (5 bases each). This CDR3 spans 16 amino acids. From germline, CDR1 is DFQATT and CDR2 SNEGSKA (reference sequence). The CDR3 DNA reads as TGCAGTGCTGGAGATATTGAGGGGTCGGGCACCGGGGAGCTGTTTTTT. This gives the protein CSAGDIEGSGTGELFF.

At least ten counts were recorded for this clonotype. This chain links TRBV12-3 or TRBV12-4 with TRBJ1-1, with a possible D match to TRBD1 (6 bases). The CDR3 contains 15 residues. Between the trimmed V and J ends, which lost 6 bases and 1 base, there was a span of 15 bases. The CDR3 DNA reads TGTGCCAGCAGCCGGGACATGTACTCGAACACTGAAGCTTTCTTT. It encodes CASSRDMYSNTEAFF.